This entry lists 20 T cell receptor beta chains sequenced from one sample in a study of low-dose radiotherapy and immunotherapy resistance in tumors. Both TCRalpha and TCRbeta chains were reverse transcribed with V-gene-specific primers. TCRs were put through approximately 21 PCR cycles of amplification with Phusion. A constant-region primer and the V-primer adapter served as the primer pair. From the reads, TCRdb called clonotypes with MiXCR, one entry per CDR3 protein. The table includes over 15,000 distinct CDR3 sequences, less than 85% detected once. These receptors originate from a human donor with advanced metastatic prostate, ovarian, gallbladder or colorectal cancer (not recorded which). This table probably holds off-target reads from a library built for another chain.

As for this clonotype: The junction departs from germline at one end; a sequencing error may be responsible. The chain employs TRBV29-1 and TRBJ2-3; either TRBD1 or TRBD2 may fit D (5 bases each). Per the germline V gene, CDR1 is SQVTM and CDR2 is ANQGSEA. There are 13 residues in the CDR3. The CDR3: CSQRGAHTDTQYF. The DNA of the CDR3 is TGCAGCCAGAGGGGAGCCCACACAGATACGCAATATTTT.

V gene TRBV6-2 or TRBV6-3 combines with J gene TRBJ2-1; D tentatively reads TRBD1 or TRBD2 (5 bases each). The germline V gene has CDR1 MNHEY and CDR2 SVGEGT. V lost 5 bases and J lost 4, with 18 bases in between. The CDR3 runs 16 residues. The CDR3 spells CASSDIRRGGYNEQFF. CDR3 DNA sequence: TGTGCCAGCAGTGATATCCGAAGGGGCGGGTACAATGAGCAGTTCTTC.

V gene TRBV29-1 combines with J gene TRBJ1-4; 7 bases are a match to TRBD1. The CDR3 extends over 15 amino acids. The V gene end was trimmed by 4 bases and the J gene end by 5 bases; junction bases not matched to a gene: 10. Germline values: CDR1 SQVTM, CDR2 ANQGSEA. The CDR3 sequence is CSVGAPGQQNEKLFF. The CDR3 coding sequence is TGCAGCGTTGGTGCCCCGGGACAGCAGAATGAAAAACTGTTTTTT.

The CDR3 nucleotides are TGTGCCAGCAGTTACGGGGGGGGTTTCAATCAGCCCCAGCATTTT. Protein product: CASSYGGGFNQPQHF. This chain uses TRBV6-2 or TRBV6-3 with TRBJ1-5, with D perhaps TRBD1 (5 bases). This CDR3 comprises 15 residues. Germline CDR1 and CDR2: MNHEY and SVGEGT. V lost 2 bases and J 3 bases, leaving 11 bases between the germline ends.

The chain carries TRBV28 and TRBJ1-1, with a weak D call TRBD1 (5 bases). With 6 bases removed from V and 4 bases from J, the gap between germline ends came to 15 bases. The CDR3 extends over 14 amino acids. CDR1 is MDHEN and CDR2 is SYDVKM in the germline V gene. CDR3 residues: CASSRRTGGTEAFF. CDR3 DNA sequence: TGTGCCAGCAGCCGAAGGACCGGGGGCACTGAAGCTTTCTTT.

The V and J genes are TRBV9 and TRBJ2-7; TRBD2 matches at 8 bases. Germline V gene sequence: CDR1 SGDLS, CDR2 YYNGEE. V shed 2 bases and J 2 bases; nucleotides not matched to a gene: 6. This CDR3 spans 15 amino acids. This CDR3 is CASSVTSGSPYEQYF. In DNA form, the CDR3 reads TGTGCCAGCAGCGTTACGAGCGGGAGTCCCTACGAGCAGTACTTC.

The chain links TRBV7-2 to TRBJ1-1; D not resolved. CDR1 is SGHTA and CDR2 is FQGNSA in the germline V gene. This CDR3 spans 17 amino acids. Trimming removed 5 bases from V and 5 bases from J, with 24 bases in between. The DNA for the CDR3 is TGTGCCAGCAGCCGGGGTCCCGTCGTCGGTCGGGCGACTGAAGCTTTCTTT. Translation gives CASSRGPVVGRATEAFF.

In this sample, this clonotype turned up a few times. V usage is TRBV6-1 and J usage is TRBJ1-1; maybe TRBD1 (5 bases). V dropped 5 bases and J dropped 3 bases, with 16 bases sitting between them. The germline V gene has CDR1 MNHNS and CDR2 SASEGT. This CDR3 region has 15 residues. In nucleotides, the CDR3 is TGTGCCAGCAGTCCGCCCCCCCCAGGGCACACTGAAGCTTTCTTT. It is translated as CASSPPPPGHTEAFF.

For the CDR3, the DNA is TGTGCCAGCAGCCGACAACTAGCGGGGGCCACAGATACGCAGTATTTT. Protein: CASSRQLAGATDTQYF. The rearrangement joins TRBV13 to TRBJ2-3; TRBD2 matches 11 bases. There are 16 residues in the CDR3. V dropped 5 bases and J dropped 2; count of bases not matched to a gene: 6. Germline CDR1 is PRHDT and CDR2 is FYEKMQ (reference sequence).

This clonotype was detected a few times. V and J are TRBV6-1 and TRBJ1-2, with no clear D. Germline V gives CDR1 MNHNS, CDR2 SASEGT. The CDR3 runs 15 residues. Between the trimmed V and J ends, which lost 4 bases and 8 bases, there was a span of 20 bases. CDR3 nucleotide sequence: TGTGCCAGCAGTGTACATATGGACCTGGGAGGAGGCTACACCTTC. It codes for CASSVHMDLGGGYTF.

This sequence joins TRBV4-3 and TRBJ2-2; D gene ambiguous. This CDR3 has 15 residues. The V end lost 4 bases, the J end lost 0 bases, and 9 bases lay between the germline ends. The germline gives CDR1 LGHNA, CDR2 YSLEER. CDR3 bases: TGCGCCAGCAGCCTGGGCAACTCGAACACCGGGGAGCTGTTTTTT. This gives the protein CASSLGNSNTGELFF.

This clonotype was recorded only once. The chain couples TRBV4-3 to TRBJ1-2; a weak D match, TRBD1 (6 bases). The length of the CDR3 is 13 residues. The V gene's germline CDR1 is LGHNA and CDR2 YSLEER. V dropped 0 bases and J dropped 6 bases, with 8 bases sitting between them. The CDR3 is CASSQDTGHGYTF. The CDR3 nucleotides read TGCGCCAGCAGCCAAGATACAGGGCATGGCTACACCTTC.

This clonotype has just one count. The DNA of the CDR3 is TGTGCCAGCAGCCCCTCGGATGAGCAGTTCTTC. This codes for CASSPSDEQFF. The chain uses TRBV11-1 and TRBJ2-1, with D hard to call. The V and J ends lost 5 bases and 8 bases respectively, with 7 bases between them. CDR1 SGHAT and CDR2 FQDESV come from the germline V gene (reference sequence). The CDR3 extends over 11 amino acids.

CDR3 protein: CASRQHRARNTEAFF. CDR3 nucleotide sequence: TGTGCCAGCAGACAGCACAGGGCACGGAACACTGAAGCTTTCTTT. The rearrangement links TRBV28 to TRBJ1-1; possibly TRBD1 for D (6 bases). The CDR3 has 15 residues. V was pared by 6 bases and J by 1 base, with 15 bases between. Germline-derived CDR1 and CDR2 are MDHEN and SYDVKM.

The V and J genes are TRBV3-1 and TRBJ2-3, with 8 bases that match TRBD2. The CDR3 covers 17 residues. The trim removed 2 bases at V and 3 bases at J, leaving 10 bases unmatched. CDR1 is LGHDT and CDR2 is YNNKEL in the germline V gene (reference sequence). The CDR3 DNA reads as TGTGCCAGCAGCCAATGGGGGGCCAGCGGGGGTACAGATACGCAGTATTTT. Translated: CASSQWGASGGTDTQYF.

Notes on this clonotype: At one of its ends the junction is not consistent with the germline gene, which may arise from a read error. The V gene is TRBV7-7, the J gene TRBJ2-7, with D perhaps matching TRBD1 or TRBD2 (5 bases each). The germline V gene has CDR1 SSHAT and CDR2 FNYEAQ (reference sequence). The CDR3 has 19 residues. In DNA, the CDR3 is TGTGCTAGCAGCCCCAAAATGGGGGAGTGTCCGAATCTCTCGTGGGAGCAGTACTTC. Translating gives CASSPKMGECPNLSWEQYF.

V is TRBV18 and J is TRBJ2-7, with 10 bases that match TRBD1. The V segment lost 5 bases and the J segment 0 bases; nucleotides outside the gene matches: 7. The CDR3 consists of 16 residues. Germline V lookup: CDR1 KGHSH, CDR2 LQKENI. The CDR3 DNA sequence: TGTGCCAGCTCATCGCGGACAGGGGGTAGCTCCTACGAGCAGTACTTC. Translated, it gives CASSSRTGGSSYEQYF.

V is TRBV19 and J is TRBJ2-2; 7 bases fit TRBD1. The CDR3 is 15 residues long. Germline assignment: CDR1 LNHDA and CDR2 SQIVND (reference sequence). V lost 3 bases to trimming and J lost 3 bases; unmatched junction nucleotides: 4. CDR3 bases: TGTGCCAGTAGTATCGGGACAGCCCACACCGGGGAGCTGTTTTTT. This encodes CASSIGTAHTGELFF.

V usage is TRBV6-1 and J usage is TRBJ2-5, with 8 bases that match TRBD2. Losses at the gene ends were 5 bases for V and 4 bases for J; bases not matched to a gene: 6. The CDR3 extends over 14 amino acids. Germline V gives CDR1 MNHNS, CDR2 SASEGT. The CDR3 sequence: CASSSAGGGETQYF. The CDR3 DNA is TGTGCCAGCAGTTCTGCGGGAGGTGGAGAGACCCAGTACTTC.

The J gene is TRBJ1-6, the V gene TRBV12-5; no reliable D call. Per the germline V gene, CDR1 is LGHNT and CDR2 is FRNRAP. V was pared by 1 base and J by 8 bases, with 9 bases between. The CDR3 length is 14 residues. CDR3 residues: CASGLGETDSPLHF. In DNA, the CDR3 is TGTGCTAGTGGTTTGGGGGAGACGGATTCACCCCTCCACTTT. The variable domain in full, with the rest retrieved from reference TRBV12-5 and TRBJ1-6, is DARVTQTPRHKVTEMGQEVTMRCQPILGHNTVFWYRQTMMQGLELLAYFRNRAPLDDSGMPKDRFSAEMPDATLATLKIQPSEPRDSAVYFCASGLGETDSPLHFGNGTRLTVT.